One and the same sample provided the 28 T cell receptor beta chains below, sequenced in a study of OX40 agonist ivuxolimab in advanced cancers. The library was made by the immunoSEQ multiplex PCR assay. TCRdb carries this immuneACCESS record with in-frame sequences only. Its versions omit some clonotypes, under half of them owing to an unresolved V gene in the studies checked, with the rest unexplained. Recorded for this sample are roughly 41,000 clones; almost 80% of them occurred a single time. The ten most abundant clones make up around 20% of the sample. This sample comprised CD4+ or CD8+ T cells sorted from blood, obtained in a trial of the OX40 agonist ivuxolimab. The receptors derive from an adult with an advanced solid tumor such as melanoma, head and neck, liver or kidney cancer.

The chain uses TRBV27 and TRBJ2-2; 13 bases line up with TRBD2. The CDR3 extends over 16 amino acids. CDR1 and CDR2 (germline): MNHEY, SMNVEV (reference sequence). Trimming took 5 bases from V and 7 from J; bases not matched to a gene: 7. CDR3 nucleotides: TGTGCCAGCAGTCCGGTACTAGCGGGGGGGCTCGGGGAGCTGTTTTTT. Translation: CASSPVLAGGLGELFF.

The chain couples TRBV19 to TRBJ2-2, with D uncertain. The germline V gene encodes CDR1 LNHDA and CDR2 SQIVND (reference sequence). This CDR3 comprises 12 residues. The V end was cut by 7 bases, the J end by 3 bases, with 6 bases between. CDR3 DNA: TGTGCCAGTACAGAGTACACCGGGGAGCTGTTTTTT. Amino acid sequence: CASTEYTGELFF.

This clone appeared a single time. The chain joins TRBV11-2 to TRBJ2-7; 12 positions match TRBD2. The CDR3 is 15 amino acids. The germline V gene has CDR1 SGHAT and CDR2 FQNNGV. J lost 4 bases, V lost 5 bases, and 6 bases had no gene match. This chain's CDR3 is CASSPTSGSIYEQYF. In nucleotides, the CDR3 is TGTGCCAGCAGCCCGACTAGCGGGAGCATATACGAGCAGTACTTC.

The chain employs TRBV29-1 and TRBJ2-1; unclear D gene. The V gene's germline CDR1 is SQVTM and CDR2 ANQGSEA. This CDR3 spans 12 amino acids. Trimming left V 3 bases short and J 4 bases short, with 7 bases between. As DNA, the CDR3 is TGCAGCGTTGAGATAAGATACAATGAGCAGTTCTTC. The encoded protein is CSVEIRYNEQFF.

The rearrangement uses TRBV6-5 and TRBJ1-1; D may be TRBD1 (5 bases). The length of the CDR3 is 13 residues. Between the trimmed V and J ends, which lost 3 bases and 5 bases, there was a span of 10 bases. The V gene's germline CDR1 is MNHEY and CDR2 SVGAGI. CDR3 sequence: CASSYGGGTEAFF. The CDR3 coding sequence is TGTGCCAGCAGTTATGGGGGAGGGACTGAAGCTTTCTTT.

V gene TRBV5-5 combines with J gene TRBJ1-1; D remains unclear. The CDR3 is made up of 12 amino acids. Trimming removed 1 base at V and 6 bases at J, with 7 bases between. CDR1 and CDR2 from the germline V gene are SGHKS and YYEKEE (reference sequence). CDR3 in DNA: TGTGCCAGCAGCTTGATTGGCGCTGAAGCTTTCTTT. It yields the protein CASSLIGAEAFF.

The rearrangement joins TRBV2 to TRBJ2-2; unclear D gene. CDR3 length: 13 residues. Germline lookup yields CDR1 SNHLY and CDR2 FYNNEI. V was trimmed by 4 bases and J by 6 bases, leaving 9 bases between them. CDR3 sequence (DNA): TGTGCCAGCAGTGTGGAGATGTCCGGGGAGCTGTTTTTT. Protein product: CASSVEMSGELFF.

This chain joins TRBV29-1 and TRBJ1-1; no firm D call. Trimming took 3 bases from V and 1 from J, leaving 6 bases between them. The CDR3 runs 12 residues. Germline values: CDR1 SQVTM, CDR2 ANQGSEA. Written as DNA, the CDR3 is TGCAGCGTTGACCCCGAGAACACTGAAGCTTTCTTT. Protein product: CSVDPENTEAFF.

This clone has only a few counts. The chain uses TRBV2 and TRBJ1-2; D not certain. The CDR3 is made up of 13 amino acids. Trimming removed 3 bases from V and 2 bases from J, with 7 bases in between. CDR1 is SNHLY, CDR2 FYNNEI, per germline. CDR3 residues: CASSEGGNYGYTF. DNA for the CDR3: TGTGCCAGCAGTGAGGGAGGGAACTATGGCTACACCTTC. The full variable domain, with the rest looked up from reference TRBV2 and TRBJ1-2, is EPEVTQTPSHQVTQMGQEVILRCVPISNHLYFYWYRQILGQKVEFLVSFYNNEISEKSEIFDDQFSVERPDGSNFTLKIRSTKLEDSAMYFCASSEGGNYGYTFGSGTRLTVV.

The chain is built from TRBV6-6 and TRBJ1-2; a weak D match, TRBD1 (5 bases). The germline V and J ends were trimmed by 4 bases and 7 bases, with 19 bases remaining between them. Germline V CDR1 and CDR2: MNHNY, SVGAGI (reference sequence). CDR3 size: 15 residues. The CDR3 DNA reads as TGTGCCAGCAGTTCCTTCTCGACAGACCTTAGTGGCTACACCTTC. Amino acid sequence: CASSSFSTDLSGYTF.

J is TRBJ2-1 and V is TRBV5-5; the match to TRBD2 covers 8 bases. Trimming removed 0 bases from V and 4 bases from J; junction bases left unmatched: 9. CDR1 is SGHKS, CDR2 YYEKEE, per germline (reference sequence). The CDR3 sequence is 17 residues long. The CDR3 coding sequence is TGTGCCAGCAGCTTGGGGCGGTTGGGACTAGGTTACAATGAGCAGTTCTTC. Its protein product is CASSLGRLGLGYNEQFF.

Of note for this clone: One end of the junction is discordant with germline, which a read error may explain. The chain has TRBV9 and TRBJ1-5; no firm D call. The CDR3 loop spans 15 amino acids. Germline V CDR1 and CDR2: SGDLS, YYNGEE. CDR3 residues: CASSVAYGSNQLQHF. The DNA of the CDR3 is TGTGCCAGCAGCGTAGCCTACGGTAGCAATCAGCTCCAGCATTTT.

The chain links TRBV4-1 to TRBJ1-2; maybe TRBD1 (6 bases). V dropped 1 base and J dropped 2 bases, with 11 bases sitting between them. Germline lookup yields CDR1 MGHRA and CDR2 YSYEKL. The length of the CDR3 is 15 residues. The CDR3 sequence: CASSQVGGGNYGYTF. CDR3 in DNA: TGCGCCAGCAGCCAAGTGGGAGGGGGGAACTATGGCTACACCTTC.

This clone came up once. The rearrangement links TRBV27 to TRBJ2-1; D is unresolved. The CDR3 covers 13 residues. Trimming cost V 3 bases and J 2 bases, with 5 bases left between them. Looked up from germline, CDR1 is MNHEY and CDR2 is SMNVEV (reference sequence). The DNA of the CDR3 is TGTGCCAGCAGTTTTGGGACCTACAATGAGCAGTTCTTC. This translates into CASSFGTYNEQFF.

CDR3 sequence (DNA): TGCAGTGCTAGGGTTGGCACTGAAGCTTTCTTT. Its translation: CSARVGTEAFF. The J gene is TRBJ1-1, the V gene TRBV20-1; D is undetermined. CDR3 length: 11 residues. V shed 3 bases and J shed 4 bases, with 6 bases lying between them. Germline V gives CDR1 DFQATT, CDR2 SNEGSKA (reference sequence).

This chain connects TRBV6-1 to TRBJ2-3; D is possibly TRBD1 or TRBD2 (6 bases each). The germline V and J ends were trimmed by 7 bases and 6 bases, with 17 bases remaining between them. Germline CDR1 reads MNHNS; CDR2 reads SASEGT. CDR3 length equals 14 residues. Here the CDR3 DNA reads TGTGCCAGCACCTTAACCCCGGGGGCCGATACGCAGTATTTT. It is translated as CASTLTPGADTQYF.

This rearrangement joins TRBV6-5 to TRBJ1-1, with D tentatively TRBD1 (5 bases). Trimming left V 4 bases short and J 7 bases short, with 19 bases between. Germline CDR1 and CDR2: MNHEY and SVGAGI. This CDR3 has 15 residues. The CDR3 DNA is TGTGCCAGCAGTTCCGAGCGGGCAGGGCCAGTTGAAGCTTTCTTT. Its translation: CASSSERAGPVEAFF.

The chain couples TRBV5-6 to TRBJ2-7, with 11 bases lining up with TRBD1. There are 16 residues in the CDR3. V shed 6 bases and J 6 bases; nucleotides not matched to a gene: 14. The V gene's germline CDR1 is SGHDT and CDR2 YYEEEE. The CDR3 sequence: CASNRYLDRGLIEQYF. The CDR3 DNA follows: TGTGCCAGCAACAGATACTTGGACAGGGGGCTGATCGAGCAGTACTTC. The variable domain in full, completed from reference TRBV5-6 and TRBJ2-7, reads DAGVTQSPTHLIKTRGQQVTLRCSPKSGHDTVSWYQQALGQGPQFIFQYYEEEERQRGNFPDRFSGHQFPNYSSELNVNALLLGDSALYLCASNRYLDRGLIEQYFGPGTRLTVT.

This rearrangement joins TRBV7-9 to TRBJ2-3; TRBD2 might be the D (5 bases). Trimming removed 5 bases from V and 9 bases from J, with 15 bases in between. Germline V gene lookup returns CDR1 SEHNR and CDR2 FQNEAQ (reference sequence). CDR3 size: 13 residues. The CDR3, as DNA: TGTGCCAGCAGCCTATCCCCTTCGGGGACGCAGTATTTT. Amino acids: CASSLSPSGTQYF. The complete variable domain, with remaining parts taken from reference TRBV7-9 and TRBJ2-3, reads DTGVSQNPRHKITKRGQNVTFRCDPISEHNRLYWYRQTLGQGPEFLTYFQNEAQLEKSRLLSDRFSAERPKGSFSTLEIQRTEQGDSAMYLCASSLSPSGTQYFGPGTRLTVL.

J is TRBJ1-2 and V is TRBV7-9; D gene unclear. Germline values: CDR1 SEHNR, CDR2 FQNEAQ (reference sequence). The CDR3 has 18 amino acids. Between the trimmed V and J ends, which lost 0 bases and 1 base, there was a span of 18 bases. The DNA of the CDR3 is TGTGCCAGCAGCTTAGCGGGATTTTGGGCAGTTAGTAACTATGGCTACACCTTC. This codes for CASSLAGFWAVSNYGYTF. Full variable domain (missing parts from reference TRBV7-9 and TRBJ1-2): DTGVSQNPRHKITKRGQNVTFRCDPISEHNRLYWYRQTLGQGPEFLTYFQNEAQLEKSRLLSDRFSAERPKGSFSTLEIQRTEQGDSAMYLCASSLAGFWAVSNYGYTFGSGTRLTVV.

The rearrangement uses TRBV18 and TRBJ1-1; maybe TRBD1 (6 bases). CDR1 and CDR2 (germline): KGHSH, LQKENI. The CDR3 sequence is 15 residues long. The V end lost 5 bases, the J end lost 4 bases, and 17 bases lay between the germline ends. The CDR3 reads CASSANRVRGTEAFF. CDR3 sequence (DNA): TGTGCCAGCTCAGCCAACAGGGTGCGCGGCACTGAAGCTTTCTTT. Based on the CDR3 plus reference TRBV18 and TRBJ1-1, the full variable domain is NAGVMQNPRHLVRRRGQEARLRCSPMKGHSHVYWYRQLPEEGLKFMVYLQKENIIDESGMPKERFSAEFPKEGPSILRIQQVVRGDSAAYFCASSANRVRGTEAFFGQGTRLTVV.

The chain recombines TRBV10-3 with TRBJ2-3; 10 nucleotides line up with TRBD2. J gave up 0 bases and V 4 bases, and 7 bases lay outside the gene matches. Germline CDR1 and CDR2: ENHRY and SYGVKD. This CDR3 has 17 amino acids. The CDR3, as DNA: TGTGCCATCAGTGGGCTAGCGGGGGAACCTAGCACAGATACGCAGTATTTT. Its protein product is CAISGLAGEPSTDTQYF.

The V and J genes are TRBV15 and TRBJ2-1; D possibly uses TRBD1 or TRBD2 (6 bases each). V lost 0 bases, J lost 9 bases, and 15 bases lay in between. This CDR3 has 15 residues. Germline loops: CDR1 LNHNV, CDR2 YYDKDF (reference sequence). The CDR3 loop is CATSRDIGGGFEQFF. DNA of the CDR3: TGTGCCACCAGCAGAGATATAGGAGGGGGTTTTGAGCAGTTCTTC.

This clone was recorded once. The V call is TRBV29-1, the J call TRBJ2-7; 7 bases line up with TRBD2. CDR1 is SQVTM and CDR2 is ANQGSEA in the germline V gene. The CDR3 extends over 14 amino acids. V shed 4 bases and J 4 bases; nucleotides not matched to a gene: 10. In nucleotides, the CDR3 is TGCAGCGTTGGCAGTGGGCGGGAGAGATACGAGCAGTACTTC. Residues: CSVGSGRERYEQYF.

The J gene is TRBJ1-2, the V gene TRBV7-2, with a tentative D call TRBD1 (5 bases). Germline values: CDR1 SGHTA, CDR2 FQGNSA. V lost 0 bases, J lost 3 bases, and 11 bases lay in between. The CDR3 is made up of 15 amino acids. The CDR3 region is CASSLAQGPYYGYTF. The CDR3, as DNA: TGTGCCAGCAGCTTAGCGCAGGGCCCCTACTATGGCTACACCTTC.

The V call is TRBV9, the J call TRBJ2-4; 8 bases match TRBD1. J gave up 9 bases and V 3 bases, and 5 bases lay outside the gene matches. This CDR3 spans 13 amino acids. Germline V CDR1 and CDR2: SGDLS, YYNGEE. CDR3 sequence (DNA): TGTGCCAGCAGCGGGAGACAGGGGACCATTCAGTACTTC. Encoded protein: CASSGRQGTIQYF.

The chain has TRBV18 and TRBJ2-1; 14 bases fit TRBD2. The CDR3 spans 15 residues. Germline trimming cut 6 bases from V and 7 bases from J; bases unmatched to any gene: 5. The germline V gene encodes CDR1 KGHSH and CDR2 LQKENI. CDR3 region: CASSLGTSGRNEQFF. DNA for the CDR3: TGTGCCAGCTCCCTAGGGACTAGCGGGAGAAATGAGCAGTTCTTC.

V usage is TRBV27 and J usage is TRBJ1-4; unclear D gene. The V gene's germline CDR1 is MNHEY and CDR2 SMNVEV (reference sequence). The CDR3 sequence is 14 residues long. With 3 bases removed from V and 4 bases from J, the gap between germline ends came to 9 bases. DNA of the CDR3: TGTGCCAGCAGTTTGTTAGCGAATAATGAAAAACTGTTTTTT. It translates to CASSLLANNEKLFF. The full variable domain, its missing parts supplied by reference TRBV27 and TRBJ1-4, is EAQVTQNPRYLITVTGKKLTVTCSQNMNHEYMSWYRQDPGLGLRQIYYSMNVEVTDKGDVPEGYKVSRKEKRNFPLILESPSPNQTSLYFCASSLLANNEKLFFGSGTQLSVL.